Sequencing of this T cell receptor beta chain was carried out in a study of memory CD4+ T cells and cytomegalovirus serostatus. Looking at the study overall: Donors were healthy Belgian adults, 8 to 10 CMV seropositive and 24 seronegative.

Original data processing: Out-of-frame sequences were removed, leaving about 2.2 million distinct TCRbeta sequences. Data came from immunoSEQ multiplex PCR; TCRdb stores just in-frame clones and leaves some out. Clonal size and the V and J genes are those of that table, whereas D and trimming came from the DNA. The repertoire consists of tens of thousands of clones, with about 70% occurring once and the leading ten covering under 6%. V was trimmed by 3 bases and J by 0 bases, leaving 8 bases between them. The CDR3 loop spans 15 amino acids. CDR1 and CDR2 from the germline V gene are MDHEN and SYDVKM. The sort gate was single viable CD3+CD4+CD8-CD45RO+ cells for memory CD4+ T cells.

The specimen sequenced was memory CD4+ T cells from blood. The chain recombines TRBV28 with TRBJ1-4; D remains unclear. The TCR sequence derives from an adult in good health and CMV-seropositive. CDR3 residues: CASSLAGATNEKLFF. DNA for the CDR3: TGTGCCAGCAGTTTGGCCGGTGCAACTAATGAAAAACTGTTTTTT.